These 23 T cell receptor beta chains were sequenced from one sample in a study of OX40 agonist ivuxolimab in advanced cancers. Clones were read by immunoSEQ multiplex PCR, and TCRdb kept only the in-frame ones, dropping some. The sample has roughly 59,000 clones, 81% seen once. The sample in question was CD4+ or CD8+ T cells sorted from blood, obtained in a trial of the OX40 agonist ivuxolimab. These receptors all come from an adult with an advanced solid tumor such as melanoma, head and neck, liver or kidney cancer.

CDR3 nucleotide sequence: TGTGCCAGTACTGACAGGGGTGGAGGAAACACCATATATTTT. It yields the protein CASTDRGGGNTIYF. The chain recombines TRBV19 with TRBJ1-3; 8 bases fit TRBD1. V dropped 7 bases and J dropped 4; count of bases not matched to a gene: 6. Germline CDR1 reads LNHDA; CDR2 reads SQIVND (reference sequence). This CDR3 is 14 amino acids long.

The chain recombines TRBV5-8 with TRBJ2-7; D could derive from TRBD1 or TRBD2 (5 bases each). Germline values: CDR1 SGHTS, CDR2 YDEGEE. The CDR3 runs 19 residues. V was shortened by 3 bases and J by 1 base, with 26 bases between the two germline ends. CDR3 nucleotide sequence: TGTGCCAGCAGCTATTGGGGACGGGGTACTCTATCTTTTTCCTACGAGCAGTACTTC. It codes for CASSYWGRGTLSFSYEQYF.

The chain has TRBV7-9 and TRBJ2-3, with no clear D. The CDR3 runs 13 residues. Germline lookup yields CDR1 SEHNR and CDR2 FQNEAQ (reference sequence). Trimming cost V 3 bases and J 1 base, with 5 bases left between them. This CDR3 reads CASSFSRTDTQYF. CDR3 nucleotide sequence: TGTGCCAGCAGCTTCTCGCGCACAGATACGCAGTATTTT. Using reference TRBV7-9 and TRBJ2-3 for the parts outside the CDR3, the full variable domain is DTGVSQNPRHKITKRGQNVTFRCDPISEHNRLYWYRQTLGQGPEFLTYFQNEAQLEKSRLLSDRFSAERPKGSFSTLEIQRTEQGDSAMYLCASSFSRTDTQYFGPGTRLTVL.

The V call is TRBV30, the J call TRBJ2-7; 8 bases map to TRBD1. The CDR3 has 15 amino acids. The trim removed 0 bases at V and 2 bases at J, leaving 6 bases unmatched. Germline values: CDR1 GTSNPN, CDR2 SVGIG (reference sequence). The CDR3 DNA reads TGTGCCTGGAGTGTTAAGTACAGGGGGACCTACGAGCAGTACTTC. This gives the protein CAWSVKYRGTYEQYF.

The V call is TRBV6-5, the J call TRBJ1-1; D is undetermined. Germline V gene data show CDR1 as MNHEY and CDR2 as SVGAGI. This CDR3 is 15 amino acids long. V was cut by 0 bases and J by 7 bases, with 15 bases left in between. DNA of the CDR3: TGTGCCAGCAGTTACTCGGGATCGTCTTCCCTTGAAGCTTTCTTT. This encodes CASSYSGSSSLEAFF.

J is TRBJ2-6 and V is TRBV6-6, with D possibly being TRBD1 or TRBD2 (6 bases each). This CDR3 is 15 amino acids long. Germline V lookup: CDR1 MNHNY, CDR2 SVGAGI (reference sequence). Trimming stripped 6 bases from V and 0 bases from J, with 9 bases between. The CDR3 here is CASSGGGSGANVLTF. CDR3 DNA: TGTGCCAGCAGCGGAGGGGGCTCTGGGGCCAACGTCCTGACTTTC.

V and J are TRBV11-2 and TRBJ1-5, with D possibly TRBD1 on 6 matching bases. V was shortened by 0 bases and J by 1 base, with 7 bases between the two germline ends. Germline CDR1 and CDR2: SGHAT and FQNNGV. The CDR3 runs 15 residues. CDR3 sequence reads: CASSLEGTSNQPQHF. The CDR3 coding sequence is TGTGCCAGCAGCTTAGAGGGGACAAGCAATCAGCCCCAGCATTTT.

There are a few counts of this clone. V is TRBV6-4 and J is TRBJ1-1; D not certain. CDR3 length equals 11 residues. Between the trimmed V and J ends, which lost 10 bases and 11 bases, there was a span of 17 bases. Germline V gene lookup returns CDR1 MRHNA and CDR2 SNTAGT. The CDR3 is CANSAGVWAFF. CDR3 coding DNA: TGTGCCAACTCGGCCGGGGTGTGGGCTTTCTTT.

The J gene is TRBJ2-2, the V gene TRBV5-5, with TRBD2 as a possible D gene (7 bases). The germline V gene encodes CDR1 SGHKS and CDR2 YYEKEE (reference sequence). Trimming shortened V by 6 bases and J by 2 bases, and 11 bases separated the two germline ends. The CDR3 extends over 14 amino acids. The CDR3 is CASTWGGNTGELFF. CDR3 sequence (DNA): TGTGCCAGCACCTGGGGGGGCAACACCGGGGAGCTGTTTTTT.

The chain has TRBV2 and TRBJ1-5; 10 bases map to TRBD1. Germline assignment: CDR1 SNHLY and CDR2 FYNNEI. V lost 6 bases to trimming and J lost 7 bases; unmatched junction nucleotides: 9. The CDR3 covers 15 residues. CDR3: CASRASGTGEQPQHF. The DNA for the CDR3 is TGTGCCAGCAGGGCCTCCGGGACAGGGGAACAGCCCCAGCATTTT. The variable domain in full, with the rest retrieved from reference TRBV2 and TRBJ1-5, is EPEVTQTPSHQVTQMGQEVILRCVPISNHLYFYWYRQILGQKVEFLVSFYNNEISEKSEIFDDQFSVERPDGSNFTLKIRSTKLEDSAMYFCASRASGTGEQPQHFGDGTRLSIL.

The chain couples TRBV5-6 to TRBJ1-2; 7 bases match TRBD1. The CDR3 is made up of 16 amino acids. The trim removed 4 bases at V and 1 base at J, leaving 10 bases unmatched. Germline V gene lookup returns CDR1 SGHDT and CDR2 YYEEEE. In nucleotides, the CDR3 is TGTGCCAGCAGCGGATTGGGACAGATCCTTAACTATGGCTACACCTTC. This encodes CASSGLGQILNYGYTF.

The chain joins TRBV30 to TRBJ1-3, with D unclear. Germline V CDR1 and CDR2: GTSNPN, SVGIG (reference sequence). The CDR3 totals 16 residues. V lost 0 bases and J lost 0, with 12 bases in between. The CDR3 sequence: CAWSVGTGHSGNTIYF. The CDR3 coding sequence is TGTGCCTGGAGTGTAGGTACGGGCCACTCTGGAAACACCATATATTTT.

The CDR3: CASSPSVLGRDNYGYTF. The CDR3 region has the DNA TGTGCCAGCTCACCCTCCGTCTTGGGCAGGGACAACTATGGCTACACCTTC. V and J are TRBV18 and TRBJ1-2, with D possibly matching TRBD1 (5 bases). Germline CDR1 reads KGHSH; CDR2 reads LQKENI. Trimming removed 3 bases at V and 2 bases at J, with 19 bases between. The CDR3 is 17 amino acids.

The chain has TRBV27 and TRBJ1-2, with D possibly TRBD1 on 5 matching bases. Trimming pared 2 bases from V and 7 bases from J, leaving 11 bases between. The CDR3 sequence is 13 residues long. The germline V gene encodes CDR1 MNHEY and CDR2 SMNVEV (reference sequence). CDR3 bases: TGTGCCAGCAGTTTAGCGGGGGTCGGTGGCTACACCTTC. Residues: CASSLAGVGGYTF.

This chain links TRBV5-1 with TRBJ2-7; D ambiguous. This CDR3 spans 14 amino acids. Germline-derived CDR1 and CDR2 are SGHRS and YFSETQ. The V end lost 0 bases, the J end lost 0 bases, and 7 bases lay between the germline ends. CDR3 region: CASSLAQSSYEQYF. For the CDR3, the DNA is TGCGCCAGCAGCTTGGCCCAAAGCTCCTACGAGCAGTACTTC.

The chain carries TRBV2 and TRBJ1-6, with D possibly TRBD1 on 6 matching bases. Between the trimmed V and J ends, which lost 7 bases and 7 bases, there was a span of 17 bases. In germline, CDR1 is SNHLY, CDR2 FYNNEI. This CDR3 comprises 15 residues. The CDR3 DNA reads TGTGCCAGCACCGAGGAGGGGGTTGGAAATTCACCCCTCCACTTT. As protein: CASTEEGVGNSPLHF.

Notes on this clone: The germline gene is not matched at one end of the junction; a read error may be the cause. The chain joins TRBV7-7 to TRBJ2-1; the D gene is possibly TRBD1 (5 bases). Germline V gene data show CDR1 as SSHAT and CDR2 as FNYEAQ (reference sequence). CDR3 length equals 13 residues. Here the CDR3 reads CASSFGRDNEQFF. CDR3 sequence (DNA): TGTGCTAGCAGCTTTGGCAGGGACAATGAGCAGTTCTTC. The whole variable domain, filled in from reference TRBV7-7 and TRBJ2-1, reads GAGVSQSPRYKVTKRGQDVTLRCDPISSHATLYWYQQALGQGPEFLTYFNYEAQPDKSGLPSDRFSAERPEGSISTLTIQRTEQRDSAMYRCASSFGRDNEQFFGPGTRLTVL.

CDR3: CASSITGKRGTEAFF. In nucleotides, the CDR3 is TGTGCCAGTAGTATAACAGGGAAAAGGGGGACTGAAGCTTTCTTT. The J gene is TRBJ1-1, the V gene TRBV19; TRBD1 might be the D (6 bases). The CDR3 is 15 amino acids. Germline assignment: CDR1 LNHDA and CDR2 SQIVND (reference sequence). The V end was cut by 2 bases, the J end by 5 bases, with 15 bases between.

The chain recombines TRBV15 with TRBJ1-2; perhaps TRBD1 as D (5 bases). The germline V gene encodes CDR1 LNHNV and CDR2 YYDKDF (reference sequence). The V gene lost 0 bases and the J gene lost 11 bases, with 19 bases spanning the gap. CDR3 length: 15 amino acids. The CDR3 here is CATSRDRVGPGNYTF. The CDR3 region has the DNA TGTGCCACCAGCAGAGATAGAGTGGGACCGGGTAATTACACCTTC.

This rearrangement joins TRBV11-2 to TRBJ2-2, with 9 bases matching TRBD1. The CDR3 runs 15 residues. CDR1 and CDR2 from the germline V gene are SGHAT and FQNNGV. V lost 5 bases to trimming and J lost 5 bases; unmatched junction nucleotides: 6. The CDR3 DNA follows: TGTGCCAGCAGCCGGACACAGGGGGCGACCGGGGAGCTGTTTTTT. Translating it yields CASSRTQGATGELFF.

This clone qualifies as medium-sized. The chain has TRBV28 and TRBJ2-7, with 11 bases lining up with TRBD2. This CDR3 has 16 residues. With 5 bases clipped from V and 3 bases from J, the junction kept 9 bases outside the gene matches. Germline values: CDR1 MDHEN, CDR2 SYDVKM. CDR3 DNA sequence: TGTGCCAGCAGTCCTCACATCGGGACTAGCGGCTACGAGCAGTACTTC. Its protein product is CASSPHIGTSGYEQYF.

This clone counts as medium-sized. The chain couples TRBV5-1 to TRBJ2-1; D might be TRBD2 (6 bases). The CDR3 is 13 residues long. Per germline, CDR1 SGHRS and CDR2 YFSETQ. V was cut by 4 bases and J by 7 bases, with 12 bases left in between. CDR3 DNA: TGCGCCAGCAGCCCTCATAGCGGTAATGAGCAGTTCTTC. It specifies CASSPHSGNEQFF.

J is TRBJ2-7 and V is TRBV30; 9 bases agree with TRBD1. This CDR3 has 16 amino acids. With V trimmed by 0 bases and J by 8 bases, 14 bases remained unmatched. Germline assignment: CDR1 GTSNPN and CDR2 SVGIG (reference sequence). This CDR3 reads CAWSVQGTGLGAKQYF. CDR3 nucleotides: TGTGCCTGGAGTGTACAAGGGACAGGGTTGGGTGCCAAGCAGTACTTC.